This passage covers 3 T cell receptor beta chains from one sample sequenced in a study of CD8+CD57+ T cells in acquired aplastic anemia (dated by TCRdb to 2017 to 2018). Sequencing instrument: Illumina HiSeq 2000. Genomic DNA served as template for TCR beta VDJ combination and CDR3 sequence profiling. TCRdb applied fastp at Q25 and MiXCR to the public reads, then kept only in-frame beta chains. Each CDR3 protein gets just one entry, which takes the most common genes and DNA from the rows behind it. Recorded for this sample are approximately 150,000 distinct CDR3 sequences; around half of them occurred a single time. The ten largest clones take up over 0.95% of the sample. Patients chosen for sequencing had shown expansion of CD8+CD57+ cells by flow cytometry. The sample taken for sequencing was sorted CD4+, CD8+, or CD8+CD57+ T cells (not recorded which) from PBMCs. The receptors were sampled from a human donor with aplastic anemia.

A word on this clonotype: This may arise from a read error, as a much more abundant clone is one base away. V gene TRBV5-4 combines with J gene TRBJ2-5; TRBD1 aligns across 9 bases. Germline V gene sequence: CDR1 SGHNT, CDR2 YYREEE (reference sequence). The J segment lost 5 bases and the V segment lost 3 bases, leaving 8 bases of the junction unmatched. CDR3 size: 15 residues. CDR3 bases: TGTGCCAGCAGCTCATTACAGGGGGCAAGTGAGACCCAGTACTTC. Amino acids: CASSSLQGASETQYF.

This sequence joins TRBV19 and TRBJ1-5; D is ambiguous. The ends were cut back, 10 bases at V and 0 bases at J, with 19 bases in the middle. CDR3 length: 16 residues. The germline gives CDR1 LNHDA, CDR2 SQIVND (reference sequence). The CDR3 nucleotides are TGTGCCAATAGCCATAGACTCCTTTATAGCAATCAGCCCCAGCATTTT. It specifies CANSHRLLYSNQPQHF.

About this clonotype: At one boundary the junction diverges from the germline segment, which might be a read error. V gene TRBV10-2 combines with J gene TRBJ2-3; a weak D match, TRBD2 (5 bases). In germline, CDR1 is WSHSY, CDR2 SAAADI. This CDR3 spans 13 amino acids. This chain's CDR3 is CASKPEGTDTQYF. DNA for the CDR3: TGTGCCAGCAAACCGGAGGGCACAGATACGCAGTATTTT.